Each of the 8 T cell receptor beta chains below was sequenced from the same sample in a study of T cells in Graves' hyperthyroidism and ophthalmopathy. The TCR beta CDR3 regions underwent amplification using RNA transcripts as the source. HTBI primers were employed in a first-round RT-PCR of the TCR CDR3. TCRdb called the multiplex PCR reads again in MiXCR, with one record for every CDR3 protein. Of fewer than 650,000 distinct CDR3 sequences listed, approximately 15% were seen once; the top ten hold about 4%. Sequencing was carried out using blood. These receptors all come from a woman between 35 and 50 years old with Graves' ophthalmopathy.

Details on this clonotype: With a much larger clone just one base away, this may be a read error. The chain links TRBV12-3 or TRBV12-4 to TRBJ1-1, with 8 bases identical to TRBD1. Trimming at V came to 3 bases and at J to 4 bases, leaving 7 bases not matched to a gene. The CDR3 has 15 residues. CDR3 bases: TGTGCCAGCAGTTTCCTCAGGGGGCCGAGCACTGAAGCTTTCTTT. This translates into CASSFLRGPSTEAFF.

This clonotype appeared many times. This chain links TRBV9 with TRBJ2-4, with D perhaps matching TRBD2 (7 bases). The CDR3 runs to 14 residues. Trimming removed 2 bases at V and 6 bases at J, with 12 bases between. The germline V gene has CDR1 SGDLS and CDR2 YYNGEE. CDR3 in amino acids: CASSVAAGANIQYF. In nucleotides, the CDR3 is TGTGCCAGCAGCGTCGCGGCGGGGGCAAACATTCAGTACTTC.

This chain uses TRBV20-1 with TRBJ1-5; D gene ambiguous. Trimming shortened V by 8 bases and J by 2 bases, and 16 bases separated the two germline ends. Germline lookup yields CDR1 DFQATT and CDR2 SNEGSKA (reference sequence). The CDR3 consists of 14 residues. CDR3 sequence: CSTTSGSRNQPQHF. CDR3 sequence (DNA): TGCAGTACTACCTCCGGCAGCCGCAATCAGCCCCAGCATTTT.

This clonotype was seen ten or more times. The CDR3 sequence is CASSFGTVTYEQYF. CDR3 DNA sequence: TGTGCCAGCAGCTTCGGGACAGTGACCTACGAGCAGTACTTC. This chain uses TRBV7-2 with TRBJ2-7, with 7 bases fitting TRBD1. The CDR3 is 14 amino acids. The V gene end was trimmed by 3 bases and the J gene end by 2 bases; junction bases not matched to a gene: 4. The germline V gene encodes CDR1 SGHTA and CDR2 FQGNSA.

J is TRBJ2-3 and V is TRBV11-2; tentative D call: TRBD2 (5 bases). Germline V gene data show CDR1 as SGHAT and CDR2 as FQNNGV. The V gene lost 4 bases and the J gene lost 2 bases, with 13 bases spanning the gap. This CDR3 has 15 residues. The CDR3 loop reads CASSYLSGSTDTQYF. The CDR3 nucleotides read TGTGCCAGCAGCTACCTATCGGGGTCCACAGATACGCAGTATTTT.

This clonotype occurred many times. The J gene is TRBJ2-2, the V gene TRBV7-8, with TRBD1 as a possible D gene (5 bases). Germline assignment: CDR1 SGHVS and CDR2 FQNEAQ. The CDR3 contains 14 residues. V gave up 7 bases and J gave up 8 bases, with 17 bases separating them. CDR3 sequence: CASTLPQTGGELFF. Here the CDR3 DNA reads TGTGCCAGCACCCTACCCCAAACAGGAGGGGAGCTGTTTTTT.

This clonotype was observed at least ten times. V gene TRBV9 combines with J gene TRBJ2-7, with D possibly matching TRBD2 (6 bases). The length of the CDR3 is 14 residues. V was cut by 2 bases and J by 1 base, with 10 bases left in between. From germline, CDR1 is SGDLS and CDR2 YYNGEE. CDR3 nucleotide sequence: TGTGCCAGCAGCGTTGGCGGGGATTCCTACGAGCAGTACTTC. Its protein product is CASSVGGDSYEQYF.

This clonotype was seen ten or more times. V is TRBV4-2 and J is TRBJ2-5; possible D gene TRBD2, 6 bases. This CDR3 comprises 14 residues. Per the germline V gene, CDR1 is LGHNA and CDR2 is YNFKEQ. V was trimmed by 4 bases and J by 1 base, leaving 10 bases between them. The DNA for the CDR3 is TGTGCCAGCAGCCCCGGGGGACCCCAAGAGACCCAGTACTTC. As protein: CASSPGGPQETQYF.